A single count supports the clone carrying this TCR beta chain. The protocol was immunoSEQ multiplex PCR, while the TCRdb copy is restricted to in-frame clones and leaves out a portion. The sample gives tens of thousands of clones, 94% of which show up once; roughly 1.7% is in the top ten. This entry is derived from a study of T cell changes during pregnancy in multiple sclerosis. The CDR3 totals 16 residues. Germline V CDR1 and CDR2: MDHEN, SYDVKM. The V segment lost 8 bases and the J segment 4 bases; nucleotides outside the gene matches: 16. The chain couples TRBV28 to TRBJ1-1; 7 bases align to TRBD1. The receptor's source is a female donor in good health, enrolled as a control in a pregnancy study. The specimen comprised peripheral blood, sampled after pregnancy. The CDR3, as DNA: TGTGCCAGCGGGTTTCCTTCCCATACAGGGGTCACTGAAGCTTTCTTT. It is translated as CASGFPSHTGVTEAFF. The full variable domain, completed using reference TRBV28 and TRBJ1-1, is DVKVTQSSRYLVKRTGEKVFLECVQDMDHENMFWYRQDPGLGLRLIYFSYDVKMKEKGDIPEGYSVSREKKERFSLILESASTNQTSMYLCASGFPSHTGVTEAFFGQGTRLTVV.